These 14 T cell receptor beta chains share one sample of origin, sequenced in a study of T cells in localized non-small cell lung cancer (dated by TCRdb to 2020 to 2022). To prepare the library, the immunoSEQ multiplex PCR assay was applied. TCRdb retrieved this table from immuneACCESS and kept in-frame rearrangements only. Not all clones are present; in checked studies, unresolved V genes account for under half, and no reason is known for the remainder. For this sample there are some 38,000 clones; approximately 92% appear just once. Jointly, the top ten make up more than 5.5% of the sample. The sequencing used peripheral blood, collected before any cancer treatment. These receptors originate from a female donor over 55 with stage I lung adenocarcinoma.

The chain carries TRBV2 and TRBJ1-4, with TRBD1 identical over 8 bases. The CDR3 loop spans 14 amino acids. After removal of 6 bases from V and 4 bases from J, the junction contained 4 bases not matched to a gene. Looked up from germline, CDR1 is SNHLY and CDR2 is FYNNEI. CDR3 nucleotide sequence: TGTGCCAGCAGGGGGGACAGGTTTAATGAAAAACTGTTTTTT. Its protein product is CASRGDRFNEKLFF. Looking up the rest from reference TRBV2 and TRBJ1-4 gives the full variable domain: EPEVTQTPSHQVTQMGQEVILRCVPISNHLYFYWYRQILGQKVEFLVSFYNNEISEKSEIFDDQFSVERPDGSNFTLKIRSTKLEDSAMYFCASRGDRFNEKLFFGSGTQLSVL.

The V gene is TRBV7-2, the J gene TRBJ2-7; possible D gene TRBD2, 7 bases. The V gene lost 0 bases and the J gene lost 2 bases, with 20 bases spanning the gap. The CDR3 totals 18 residues. Per germline, CDR1 SGHTA and CDR2 FQGNSA. The CDR3 region has the DNA TGTGCCAGCAGCTTAGCAGGGGGGGGTAGGACAGTCGCCTACGAGCAGTACGTC. Translated: CASSLAGGGRTVAYEQYV.

The V gene is TRBV19, the J gene TRBJ1-1, with a tentative D call TRBD1 (6 bases). Germline loops: CDR1 LNHDA, CDR2 SQIVND (reference sequence). Trimming cost V 4 bases and J 2 bases, with 14 bases left between them. The CDR3 loop spans 15 amino acids. The CDR3 DNA is TGTGCCAGTAGTAAGGGGCCACAGGGAAACACTGAAGCTTTCTTT. It codes for CASSKGPQGNTEAFF.

This sequence joins TRBV28 and TRBJ1-1, with TRBD1 matching 7 bases. The CDR3 totals 15 residues. Germline CDR1 is MDHEN and CDR2 is SYDVKM. Losses at the gene ends were 1 base for V and 5 bases for J; bases not matched to a gene: 7. In DNA, the CDR3 is TGTGCCAGCAGTTTATTGAGCAGGGGGAGGACTGAAGCTTTCTTT. Encoded protein: CASSLLSRGRTEAFF.

This clone came up once. The chain uses TRBV5-1 and TRBJ1-4; the D is unclear. Trimming removed 0 bases at V and 4 bases at J, with 7 bases between. The CDR3 is 14 amino acids. Germline CDR1 reads SGHRS; CDR2 reads YFSETQ. DNA for the CDR3: TGCGCCAGCAGCTTGGGTCGTGATAATGAAAAACTGTTTTTT. This codes for CASSLGRDNEKLFF. Drawing the rest from reference TRBV5-1 and TRBJ1-4, the complete variable domain is KAGVTQTPRYLIKTRGQQVTLSCSPISGHRSVSWYQQTPGQGLQFLFEYFSETQRNKGNFPGRFSGRQFSNSRSEMNVSTLELGDSALYLCASSLGRDNEKLFFGSGTQLSVL.

The J gene is TRBJ2-3, the V gene TRBV7-2, with 9 nucleotides matching TRBD2. V gave up 5 bases and J gave up 1 base; unmatched junction bases: 4. Germline V gives CDR1 SGHTA, CDR2 FQGNSA. The length of the CDR3 is 15 residues. CDR3 nucleotides: TGTGCCAGCAGCCCATGGACTAGCGGCACAGATACGCAGTATTTT. This gives the protein CASSPWTSGTDTQYF. Combining the CDR3 with reference TRBV7-2 and TRBJ2-3 gives the whole variable domain GAGVSQSPSNKVTEKGKDVELRCDPISGHTALYWYRQSLGQGLEFLIYFQGNSAPDKSGLPSDRFSAERTGGSVSTLTIQRTQQEDSAVYLCASSPWTSGTDTQYFGPGTRLTVL.

CDR3 DNA: TGTGCCAGCAGCCTGGGGACAGGGCAAAGGAACACTGAAGCTTTCTTT. Its protein product is CASSLGTGQRNTEAFF. V gene TRBV11-2 combines with J gene TRBJ1-1; 9 bases match TRBD1. CDR3 length equals 16 residues. Losses at the gene ends were 5 bases for V and 1 base for J; bases not matched to a gene: 8. Germline loops: CDR1 SGHAT, CDR2 FQNNGV.

This clone showed up just a few times. CDR3 coding DNA: TGCGCCAGCAGCCAAGTCGCAGAGAGGGTTGGCTACACCTTC. Translation gives CASSQVAERVGYTF. This chain joins TRBV4-1 and TRBJ1-2, with D unresolved. The length of the CDR3 is 14 residues. Germline loops: CDR1 MGHRA, CDR2 YSYEKL. V was shortened by 1 base and J by 7 bases, with 13 bases between the two germline ends.

The chain combines TRBV2 with TRBJ2-2; a possible D gene is TRBD2 (6 bases). V was shortened by 4 bases and J by 0 bases, with 18 bases between the two germline ends. The CDR3 has 18 amino acids. The V gene's germline CDR1 is SNHLY and CDR2 FYNNEI. As DNA, the CDR3 is TGTGCCAGCAGTGCCGGGGGTGGGCATTATTCGAACACCGGGGAGCTGTTTTTT. Translation: CASSAGGGHYSNTGELFF.

J is TRBJ2-3 and V is TRBV7-9; D gene unclear. Germline V lookup: CDR1 SEHNR, CDR2 FQNEAQ (reference sequence). The CDR3 consists of 14 residues. V was trimmed by 7 bases and J by 4 bases, leaving 15 bases between them. CDR3 sequence reads: CASNGRRPPDTQYF. CDR3 coding DNA: TGTGCCAGCAACGGACGCCGGCCCCCAGATACGCAGTATTTT. The full variable domain, completed using reference TRBV7-9 and TRBJ2-3, is DTGVSQNPRHKITKRGQNVTFRCDPISEHNRLYWYRQTLGQGPEFLTYFQNEAQLEKSRLLSDRFSAERPKGSFSTLEIQRTEQGDSAMYLCASNGRRPPDTQYFGPGTRLTVL.

This clone was counted once. V is TRBV6-1 and J is TRBJ1-5, with no clear D. The V and J ends lost 2 bases and 0 bases respectively, with 8 bases between them. CDR1 and CDR2 (germline): MNHNS, SASEGT. The CDR3 runs 15 residues. CDR3 DNA sequence: TGTGCCAGCAGTGAATTCAGTTATAGCAATCAGCCCCAGCATTTT. Protein sequence: CASSEFSYSNQPQHF.

J is TRBJ2-7 and V is TRBV6-5; D gene ambiguous. Trimming took 0 bases from V and 1 from J, leaving 7 bases between them. Per the germline V gene, CDR1 is MNHEY and CDR2 is SVGAGI. CDR3 size: 14 residues. The CDR3 reads CASSYSFGSYEQYF. As DNA, the CDR3 is TGTGCCAGCAGTTACTCGTTCGGTTCCTACGAGCAGTACTTC.

CDR3: CASSFGQANYGYTF. CDR3 nucleotide sequence: TGCGCCAGCAGCTTTGGACAGGCGAACTATGGCTACACCTTC. The V and J genes are TRBV5-1 and TRBJ1-2; TRBD1 matches 7 bases. The CDR3 is 14 amino acids. The trim removed 2 bases at V and 2 bases at J, leaving 3 bases unmatched. CDR1 and CDR2 (germline): SGHRS, YFSETQ. The entire variable domain, with the rest obtained from reference TRBV5-1 and TRBJ1-2, is as follows: KAGVTQTPRYLIKTRGQQVTLSCSPISGHRSVSWYQQTPGQGLQFLFEYFSETQRNKGNFPGRFSGRQFSNSRSEMNVSTLELGDSALYLCASSFGQANYGYTFGSGTRLTVV.

The V and J genes are TRBV2 and TRBJ2-3; D not certain. This CDR3 spans 13 amino acids. With 10 bases removed from V and 0 bases from J, the gap between germline ends came to 11 bases. Germline assignment: CDR1 SNHLY and CDR2 FYNNEI. CDR3 amino acids: CAIFLTSTDTQYF. The CDR3 nucleotides are TGTGCCATTTTCCTGACTAGCACAGATACGCAGTATTTT.